The 3 T cell receptor beta chains listed next were all sequenced from one sample in a study of glioma-infiltrating T cells. TCR alpha and beta CDR3 regions were amplified from RNA using iRepertoire nested multiplex PCR. TCRdb fed the multiplex PCR reads into MiXCR, producing one record per CDR3 protein. Of about 180,000 distinct CDR3 sequences listed, around 40% are singletons. Source material: glioma tissue, nonneoplastic brain tissue, or PBMCs (not recorded which). Receptors were obtained from a human donor with low-grade glioma or glioblastoma, undergoing nonglioma brain surgery, or in good health (not recorded which).

A few counts support this clonotype. This rearrangement joins TRBV19 to TRBJ1-1; 7 nucleotides line up with TRBD1. Trimming removed 6 bases from V and 0 bases from J; junction bases left unmatched: 4. The CDR3 covers 14 residues. Germline CDR1 is LNHDA and CDR2 is SQIVND (reference sequence). The CDR3 coding sequence is TGTGCCAGTAGGACACAGGGGATGAACACTGAAGCTTTCTTT. Amino acids: CASRTQGMNTEAFF.

On this clonotype itself: A much larger clone is a single base away; this may be a read error. The rearrangement links TRBV20-1 to TRBJ2-3; TRBD1 agrees at 7 bases. V shed 5 bases, J shed 4 bases, and the junction held 9 bases outside the gene matches. From germline, CDR1 is DFQATT and CDR2 SNEGSKA (reference sequence). This CDR3 region has 14 residues. The CDR3 region is CSAHGQDGADTQYF. The CDR3 DNA is TGCAGTGCTCATGGACAGGATGGCGCAGATACGCAGTATTTT.

This sequence joins TRBV6-1 and TRBJ2-7; no firm D call. Germline V CDR1 and CDR2: MNHNS, SASEGT. This CDR3 is built from 14 residues. V lost 6 bases and J 7 bases, leaving 19 bases between the germline ends. The chain's CDR3 is CASSARWNYNEQYF. CDR3 bases: TGTGCCAGCAGCGCGAGATGGAACTACAATGAGCAGTACTTC.